This note documents a single TCR beta chain sequence. The target antigen is unknown. This entry comes from a study of shared clonotypes between healthy human individuals. Study-wide results and limits: Estimated richness values were generally larger in naive subsets than in memory subsets.

The protocol was immunoSEQ multiplex PCR, while the TCRdb copy is restricted to in-frame clones and leaves out a portion. The table records roughly 1 million clones, roughly 80% of them present only once. The V end was cut by 4 bases, the J end by 1 base, with 20 bases between. Germline values: CDR1 SGHRS, CDR2 YFSETQ. The CDR3 loop spans 17 amino acids. The sequence derives from a man younger than 35 in good health. Sequenced input: memory CD4+ T cells sorted from blood. As for subset: CD45RA-negative fraction. The gene calls are TRBV5-1 and TRBJ1-1; D perhaps matches TRBD1 (5 bases). This CDR3 is CASSTGGLDARNTEAFF. The DNA for the CDR3 is TGCGCCAGCAGCACCGGGGGGTTGGACGCAAGGAACACTGAAGCTTTCTTT.